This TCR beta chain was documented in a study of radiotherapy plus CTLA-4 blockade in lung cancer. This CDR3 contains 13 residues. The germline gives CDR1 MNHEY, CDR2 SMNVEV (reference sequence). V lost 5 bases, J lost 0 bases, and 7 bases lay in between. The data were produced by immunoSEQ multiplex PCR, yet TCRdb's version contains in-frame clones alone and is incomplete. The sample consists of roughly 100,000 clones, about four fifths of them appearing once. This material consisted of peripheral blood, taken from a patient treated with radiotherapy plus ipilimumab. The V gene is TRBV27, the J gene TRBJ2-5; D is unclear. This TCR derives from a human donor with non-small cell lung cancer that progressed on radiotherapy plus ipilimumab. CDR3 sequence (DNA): TGTGCCAGCAGTCTGGCGTACCAAGAGACCCAGTACTTC. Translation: CASSLAYQETQYF.